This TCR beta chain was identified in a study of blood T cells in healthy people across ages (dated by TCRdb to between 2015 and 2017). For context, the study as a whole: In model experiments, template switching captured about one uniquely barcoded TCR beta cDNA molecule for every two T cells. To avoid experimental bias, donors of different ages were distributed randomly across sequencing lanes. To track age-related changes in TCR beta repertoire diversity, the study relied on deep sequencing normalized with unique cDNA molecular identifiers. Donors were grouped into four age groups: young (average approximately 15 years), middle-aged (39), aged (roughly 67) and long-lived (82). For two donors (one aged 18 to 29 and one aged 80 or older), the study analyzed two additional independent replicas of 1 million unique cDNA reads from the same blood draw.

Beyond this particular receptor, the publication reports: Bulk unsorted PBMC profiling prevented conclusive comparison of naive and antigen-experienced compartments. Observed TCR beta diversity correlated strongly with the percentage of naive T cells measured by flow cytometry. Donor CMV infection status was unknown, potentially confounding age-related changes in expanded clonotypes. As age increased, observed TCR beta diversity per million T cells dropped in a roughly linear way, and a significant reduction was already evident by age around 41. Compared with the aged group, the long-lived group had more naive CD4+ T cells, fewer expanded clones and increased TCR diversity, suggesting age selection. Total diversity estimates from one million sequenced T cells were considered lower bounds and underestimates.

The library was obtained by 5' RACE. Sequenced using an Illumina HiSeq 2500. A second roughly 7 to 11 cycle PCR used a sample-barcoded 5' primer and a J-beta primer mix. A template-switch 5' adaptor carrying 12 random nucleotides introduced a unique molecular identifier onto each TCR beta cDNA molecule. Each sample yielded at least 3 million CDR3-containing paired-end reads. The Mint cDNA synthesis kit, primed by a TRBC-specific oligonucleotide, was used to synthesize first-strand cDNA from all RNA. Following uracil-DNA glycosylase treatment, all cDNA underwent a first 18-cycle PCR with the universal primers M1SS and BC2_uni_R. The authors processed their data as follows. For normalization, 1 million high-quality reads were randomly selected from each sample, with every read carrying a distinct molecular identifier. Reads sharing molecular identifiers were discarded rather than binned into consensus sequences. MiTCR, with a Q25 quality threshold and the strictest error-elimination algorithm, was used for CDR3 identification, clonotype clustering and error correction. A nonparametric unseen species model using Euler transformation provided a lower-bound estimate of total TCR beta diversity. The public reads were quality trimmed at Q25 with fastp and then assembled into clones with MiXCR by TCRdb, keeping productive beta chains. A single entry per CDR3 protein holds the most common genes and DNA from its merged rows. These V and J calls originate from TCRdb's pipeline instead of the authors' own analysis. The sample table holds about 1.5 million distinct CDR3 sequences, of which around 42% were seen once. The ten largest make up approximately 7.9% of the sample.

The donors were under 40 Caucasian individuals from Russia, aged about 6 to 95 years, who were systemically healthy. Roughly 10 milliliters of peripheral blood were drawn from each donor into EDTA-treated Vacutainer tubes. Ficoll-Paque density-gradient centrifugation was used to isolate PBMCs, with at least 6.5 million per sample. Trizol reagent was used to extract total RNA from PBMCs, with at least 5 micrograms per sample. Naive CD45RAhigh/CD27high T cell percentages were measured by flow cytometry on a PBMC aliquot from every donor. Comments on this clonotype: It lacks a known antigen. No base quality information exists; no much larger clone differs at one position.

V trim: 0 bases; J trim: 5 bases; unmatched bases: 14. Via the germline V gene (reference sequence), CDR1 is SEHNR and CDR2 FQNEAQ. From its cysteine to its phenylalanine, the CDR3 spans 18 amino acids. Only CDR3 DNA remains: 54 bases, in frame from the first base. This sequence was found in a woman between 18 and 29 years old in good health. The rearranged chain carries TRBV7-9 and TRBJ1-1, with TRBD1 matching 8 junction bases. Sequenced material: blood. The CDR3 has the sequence CASSLAGTLQGARTEAFF. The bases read TGTGCCAGCAGCTTAGCGGGGACACTTCAGGGGGCCAGAACTGAAGCTTTCTTT.